This T cell receptor (beta chain) appears in the sequencing data of a study of blood T cell repertoires in COVID-19. In the study overall: PBMCs, B-cell-depleted T cells, or T cells were the source of the cDNA or gDNA that made up the material.

The ends lost 7 bases at V and 3 bases at J; junction bases unmatched: 10. This CDR3 is 15 amino acids long. Germline V gene lookup returns CDR1 MNHEY and CDR2 SVGAGI. Original processing methods: Amplified reference gene primers provided the basis for estimating nucleated cell counts. Assay used: immunoSEQ multiplex PCR; TCRdb lists only in-frame clones, some missing. The DNA gave D and trimming, while V, J and clone size come from that table. The data contain around 240,000 clones, more than 70% of them singletons. Participants had their cohort set by participant-reported clinical history. What was sequenced was PBMCs or T cells enriched from blood (not recorded which). This TCR came from a woman aged 45 to 65 who had recovered from COVID-19. The rearrangement links TRBV6-5 to TRBJ1-2; TRBD1 agrees at 8 bases. The CDR3 reads CASTQGQAWDYGYTF. The CDR3 DNA sequence: TGTGCCAGCACCCAGGGACAGGCTTGGGACTATGGCTACACCTTC.